Listed below are T cell receptor beta chains from one sample, sequenced in a study of cytomegalovirus exposure and HLA in healthy donors. The method was immunoSEQ multiplex PCR; TCRdb's version includes in-frame clones alone and lacks a portion of them. Its table lists some 40,000 clones. Sequencing was carried out using PBMCs. These receptors all come from a male donor in good health and CMV-seronegative. The CDR3 runs from the conserved cysteine through the conserved F or W.

V gene | CDR3 protein
TRBV2 | CASSDRHLAKNIQYF
TRBV4-2 | CASSQFGTGGSSYGYTF
TRBV7-9 | CASSWDRGNSPLHF
TRBV6-5 | CASSGSAPMNTEAFF
TRBV7-9 | CASSLEEGARSPLHF
TRBV19 | CASKNFQGSSYGYTF
TRBV9 | CASSIPGGPAETQYF
TRBV18 | CASSYRATNTGELFF
TRBV11-3 | CASSLERTVYNSPLHF
TRBV5-4 | CASSLGSASGNTIYF
TRBV5-1 | CASSGREWGYTF
TRBV5-6 | CASSSQGRKNIQYF
TRBV7-9 | CASSLGGGGASNTEAFF
TRBV7-9 | CASSLGAGLTEAFF
TRBV15 | CATSSRSSGNTIYF
TRBV2 | CASSDSTYEQYF
TRBV18 | CASSPRPSGETEAFF
TRBV7-9 | CASSLGDTANYGYTF
TRBV14 | CASSQARTSYEQYF
TRBV6-1 | CASTRQGDTGELFF
TRBV9 | CASSPRGWSTGTEAFF
TRBV7-9 | CASSALTGGYNEQFF
TRBV7-9 | CASSYGTSGTDTQYF
TRBV5-1 | CASRQGSNSNQPQHF
TRBV29-1 | CSVPGGGGVRNNEQFF
TRBV7-8 | CASSSSTGRGSYEQYF
TRBV27 | CASTLLGDRGRIEQYF
TRBV18 | CASSPALAGGYQETQYF
TRBV5-8 | CASSLDSPGYTF
TRBV9 | CASSVGGHQNTEAFF
TRBV30 | CAWSVSSGNYEQYF
TRBV4-1 | CASSQLRRGEKLFF
TRBV2 | CASMGFRGNQPQHF
TRBV6-1 | CASIQGVSANEKLFF
TRBV27 | CASSFGTGAYEQYF
TRBV5-4 | CASSLGDRAVNYGYTF
TRBV28 | CASSLTGREKLFF
TRBV10-3 | CAISEGTGISGGYTF
TRBV4-1 | CASSQGLRNTEAFF
TRBV19 | CASSNRDRGYGYTF
TRBV4-2 | CASSRPGQGLETQYF
TRBV7-2 | CASSLIAGHMNTEAFF
TRBV14 | CASSVLAVPYNEQFF
TRBV2 | CASSVEQGVSPLHF
TRBV5-1 | CASRLQGRALGEQYF
TRBV19 | CAVSSLAKNIQYF
TRBV6-1 | CASSPGGPQYF
TRBV5-1 | CASSLAGTYEQYF
TRBV11-2 | CASSFQRGSADTQYF
TRBV30 | CAWSRGGAGELFF